This T cell receptor beta chain was obtained from a study of control samples from healthy donors and cancer patients. Clones were read by immunoSEQ multiplex PCR, and TCRdb kept only the in-frame ones, dropping some. The repertoire holds tens of thousands of clones, with around 87% as singletons. The germline CDR1 and CDR2 sequences are SNHLY and FYNNEI. This CDR3 has 14 amino acids. The V gene lost 8 bases and the J gene lost 1 base, with 14 bases spanning the gap. Specimen: blood. This sequence originates from a man aged 50-60 years in good health. The chain couples TRBV2 to TRBJ1-1; D unresolved. CDR3 nucleotide sequence: TGTGCCAGCGGGTCAGGTGTCGGGAACACTGAAGCTTTCTTT. As protein: CASGSGVGNTEAFF.